The 10 T cell receptor beta chains reported below all come from one sample, sequenced in a study of radiotherapy plus CTLA-4 blockade in lung cancer. Profiling relied on immunoSEQ multiplex PCR, and the TCRdb table lists in-frame clones only, not all of them. The table lists about 68,000 clones, around 79% of them singletons. This material consisted of peripheral blood, taken from a patient treated with radiotherapy plus ipilimumab. These receptors were collected from a human donor with non-small cell lung cancer who had a complete response to radiotherapy plus ipilimumab.

V and J are TRBV20-1 and TRBJ1-1; D call uncertain. Germline CDR1 DFQATT, CDR2 SNEGSKA (reference sequence). The CDR3 has 11 residues. With 6 bases removed from V and 8 bases from J, the gap between germline ends came to 13 bases. CDR3 bases: TGCAGTGCCTCCTTCAGGATGGAAGCTTTCTTT. This sequence encodes CSASFRMEAFF.

The chain combines TRBV7-2 with TRBJ1-1; no clear D. There are 13 residues in the CDR3. The germline V gene encodes CDR1 SGHTA and CDR2 FQGNSA. The V gene lost 1 base and the J gene lost 5 bases, with 8 bases spanning the gap. In DNA form, the CDR3 reads TGTGCCAGCAGCTTAGAGAAGGGAACTGAAGCTTTCTTT. Residues: CASSLEKGTEAFF.

V gene TRBV25-1 combines with J gene TRBJ2-3, with TRBD2 matching over 8 bases. The CDR3 is 13 residues long. Germline loops: CDR1 MGHDK, CDR2 SYGVNS. Trimming took 0 bases from V and 8 from J; bases not matched to a gene: 1. The CDR3 here is CASSEYGGVTQYF. In nucleotides, the CDR3 is TGTGCCAGCAGTGAATACGGGGGGGTTACGCAGTATTTT.

The chain links TRBV30 to TRBJ1-3; D is unresolved. The CDR3 totals 14 residues. The ends were cut back, 0 bases at V and 2 bases at J, with 8 bases in the middle. The germline CDR1 and CDR2 sequences are GTSNPN and SVGIG (reference sequence). The chain's CDR3 is CAWSVRRPGNTIYF. The CDR3 bases are TGTGCCTGGAGTGTCCGGCGCCCTGGAAACACCATATATTTT.

V is TRBV5-1 and J is TRBJ2-5, with 11 bases that match TRBD2. The V and J ends lost 6 bases and 5 bases, in that order; junction bases with no gene match: 6. This CDR3 region has 14 residues. The germline V gene encodes CDR1 SGHRS and CDR2 YFSETQ. In DNA form, the CDR3 reads TGCGCCAGCAAACTAGCGGGAGATGGGGAGACCCAGTACTTC. Translated, it gives CASKLAGDGETQYF.

Here the CDR3 reads CAWSASLGGYTF. The CDR3 DNA reads TGTGCCTGGAGTGCTTCCCTGGGTGGCTACACCTTC. The V and J genes are TRBV30 and TRBJ1-2; D gene ambiguous. Between the trimmed V and J ends, which lost 1 base and 7 bases, there was a span of 10 bases. CDR1 is GTSNPN and CDR2 is SVGIG in the germline V gene (reference sequence). The CDR3 totals 12 residues.

V and J are TRBV6-5 and TRBJ1-2; no clear D. Germline values: CDR1 MNHEY, CDR2 SVGAGI. The CDR3 has 11 amino acids. Trimming stripped 5 bases from V and 5 bases from J, with 6 bases between. The CDR3 spells CASSNRYGYTF. CDR3 in DNA: TGTGCCAGCAGTAACCGGTATGGCTACACCTTC.

A single count supports this clone. This sequence joins TRBV18 and TRBJ2-6, with D possibly TRBD1 on 5 matching bases. This CDR3 has 17 residues. V was pared by 6 bases and J by 0 bases, with 15 bases between. The V gene's germline CDR1 is KGHSH and CDR2 LQKENI. The CDR3 reads CASSRGTQGSGANVLTF. The CDR3 coding sequence is TGTGCCAGCTCCCGCGGTACCCAGGGCTCTGGGGCCAACGTCCTGACTTTC.

The chain employs TRBV6-6 and TRBJ1-1, with no clear D. CDR1 is MNHNY, CDR2 SVGAGI, per germline (reference sequence). The CDR3 has 15 residues. V gave up 6 bases and J gave up 0 bases, with 14 bases separating them. The DNA of the CDR3 is TGTGCCAGCAGCTCACTCGGACCCTTGAACACTGAAGCTTTCTTT. Its translation: CASSSLGPLNTEAFF.

V and J are TRBV30 and TRBJ2-2; D is possibly TRBD1 or TRBD2 (5 bases each). V was cut by 7 bases and J by 0 bases, with 27 bases left in between. The CDR3 runs to 19 residues. Germline lookup yields CDR1 GTSNPN and CDR2 SVGIG (reference sequence). Here the CDR3 DNA reads TGTGCCTCTTCCGTGGGACGGAGATTATCTGTCGCGAACACCGGGGAGCTGTTTTTT. This gives the protein CASSVGRRLSVANTGELFF.